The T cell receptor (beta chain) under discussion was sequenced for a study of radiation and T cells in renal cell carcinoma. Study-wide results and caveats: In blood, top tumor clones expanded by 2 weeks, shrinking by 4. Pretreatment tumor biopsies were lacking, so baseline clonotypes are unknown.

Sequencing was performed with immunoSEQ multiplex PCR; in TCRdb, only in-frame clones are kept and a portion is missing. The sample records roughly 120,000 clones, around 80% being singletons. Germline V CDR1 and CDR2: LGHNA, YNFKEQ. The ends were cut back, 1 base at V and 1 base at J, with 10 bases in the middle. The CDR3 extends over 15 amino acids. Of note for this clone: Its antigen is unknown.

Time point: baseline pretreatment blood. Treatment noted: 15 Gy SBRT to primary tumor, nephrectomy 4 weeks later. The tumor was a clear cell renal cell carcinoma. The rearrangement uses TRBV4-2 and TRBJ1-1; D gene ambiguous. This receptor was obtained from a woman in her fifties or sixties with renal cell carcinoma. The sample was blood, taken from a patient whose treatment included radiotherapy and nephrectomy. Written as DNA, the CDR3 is TGTGCCAGCAGCCAAGGAGACCCGGGGAACACTGAAGCTTTCTTT. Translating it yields CASSQGDPGNTEAFF.